A single sample is the source of the 19 T cell receptor beta chains below, sequenced in a study of cytomegalovirus exposure and HLA in healthy donors. A multiplex PCR was run with 60 Vbeta primers and 13 Jbeta primers. The assay was immunoSEQ multiplex PCR, and TCRdb's table has in-frame clones only and misses some. The sample lists about 130,000 clones, about 79% occurring once. Sequencing used PBMCs. The receptors stem from a female donor in good health and CMV-seropositive.

This clone was found a few times. The chain is built from TRBV5-4 and TRBJ2-1, with TRBD2 matching 9 bases. Germline CDR1 is SGHNT and CDR2 is YYREEE (reference sequence). The CDR3 has 15 amino acids. The ends lost 0 bases at V and 5 bases at J; junction bases unmatched: 3. CDR3 sequence: CASSLVAGVNNEQFF. The CDR3 DNA follows: TGTGCCAGCAGCTTGGTAGCGGGAGTTAACAATGAGCAGTTCTTC.

The rearrangement links TRBV2 to TRBJ2-3, with D perhaps matching TRBD2 (6 bases). Germline values: CDR1 SNHLY, CDR2 FYNNEI. This CDR3 is built from 14 residues. The V end lost 7 bases, the J end lost 8 bases, and 19 bases lay between the germline ends. CDR3 sequence (DNA): TGTGCCAGCAAGACGGCGGGGCCTGGTGGTACGCAGTATTTT. It yields the protein CASKTAGPGGTQYF.

This clone has a handful of counts. The J gene is TRBJ2-3, the V gene TRBV10-3, with 8 bases identical to TRBD2. The V and J ends lost 10 bases and 6 bases, in that order; junction bases with no gene match: 9. The CDR3 has 13 residues. In germline, CDR1 is ENHRY, CDR2 SYGVKD. The CDR3 DNA sequence: TGTGCCACAGGAGCGGGGGAGGCGGATACGCAGTATTTT. It is translated as CATGAGEADTQYF.

This clone was seen once. The rearrangement joins TRBV7-9 to TRBJ1-1; D uncertain. V was shortened by 5 bases and J by 1 base, with 8 bases between the two germline ends. The CDR3 totals 13 residues. The germline gives CDR1 SEHNR, CDR2 FQNEAQ (reference sequence). The CDR3 here is CASSPPGNTEAFF. CDR3 in DNA: TGTGCCAGCAGCCCCCCGGGGAACACTGAAGCTTTCTTT.

This chain links TRBV19 with TRBJ2-3; D may be TRBD1 (5 bases). The CDR3 totals 16 residues. Germline CDR1 is LNHDA and CDR2 is SQIVND (reference sequence). The ends were cut back, 4 bases at V and 5 bases at J, with 19 bases in the middle. The CDR3 protein is CASSKDNSRGRDTQYF. As DNA, the CDR3 is TGTGCCAGTAGTAAGGACAACAGTAGGGGTAGAGATACGCAGTATTTT. Based on the CDR3 plus reference TRBV19 and TRBJ2-3, the full variable domain is DGGITQSPKYLFRKEGQNVTLSCEQNLNHDAMYWYRQDPGQGLRLIYYSQIVNDFQKGDIAEGYSVSREKKESFPLTVTSAQKNPTAFYLCASSKDNSRGRDTQYFGPGTRLTVL.

The rearrangement uses TRBV10-3 and TRBJ2-7; maybe TRBD2 (5 bases). The CDR3 extends over 12 amino acids. V lost 6 bases and J lost 4, with 10 bases in between. Germline assignment: CDR1 ENHRY and CDR2 SYGVKD. The chain's CDR3 is CAISQLGYEQYF. CDR3 DNA: TGTGCCATCAGCCAACTAGGGTACGAGCAGTACTTC.

The chain has TRBV7-3 and TRBJ2-1; weak D call: TRBD1 (6 bases). V lost 2 bases and J 5 bases, leaving 7 bases between the germline ends. The CDR3 covers 13 residues. The V gene's germline CDR1 is SGHTA and CDR2 FQGTGA. CDR3 sequence reads: CASSLYRDNEQFF. The DNA of the CDR3 is TGTGCCAGCAGCTTATACAGGGACAATGAGCAGTTCTTC.

The chain is built from TRBV28 and TRBJ2-1; TRBD2 agrees at 10 bases. Germline V gene data show CDR1 as MDHEN and CDR2 as SYDVKM. V shed 3 bases and J 6 bases; nucleotides not matched to a gene: 14. This CDR3 comprises 18 residues. The CDR3 protein is CASSLYRIKRGGRNEQFF. CDR3 coding DNA: TGTGCCAGCAGTTTGTATCGCATAAAGCGGGGGGGCCGCAATGAGCAGTTCTTC.

The chain links TRBV19 to TRBJ1-4; a possible D gene is TRBD1 (5 bases). V was shortened by 6 bases and J by 0 bases, with 8 bases between the two germline ends. Germline V gene lookup returns CDR1 LNHDA and CDR2 SQIVND (reference sequence). This CDR3 is built from 14 residues. CDR3 protein: CASSPTATNEKLFF. CDR3 DNA sequence: TGTGCCAGTAGCCCGACAGCAACTAATGAAAAACTGTTTTTT.

DNA of the CDR3: TGTGCCAGCAGCCTTCAGCGGGGGGGGTACAATGAGCAGTTCTTC. Its protein product is CASSLQRGGYNEQFF. The chain recombines TRBV14 with TRBJ2-1; 10 bases are a match to TRBD2. Germline V gene sequence: CDR1 SGHDN, CDR2 FVKESK. The CDR3 is 15 residues long. Losses at the gene ends were 4 bases for V and 4 bases for J; bases not matched to a gene: 4.

The rearrangement joins TRBV7-9 to TRBJ2-1, with D unclear. CDR1 is SEHNR and CDR2 is FQNEAQ in the germline V gene (reference sequence). The CDR3 has 13 amino acids. V was shortened by 3 bases and J by 7 bases, with 10 bases between the two germline ends. Here the CDR3 reads CASSLGPLNEQFF. The CDR3 bases are TGTGCCAGCAGCTTGGGCCCCTTAAATGAGCAGTTCTTC.

In its sample, this clone was seen a few times. The J gene is TRBJ1-5, the V gene TRBV5-1, with TRBD1 matching 8 bases. CDR1 SGHRS and CDR2 YFSETQ come from the germline V gene. CDR3 length equals 15 residues. J gave up 2 bases and V 4 bases, and 5 bases lay outside the gene matches. In nucleotides, the CDR3 is TGCGCCAGCAGCGCGGGACAGGCGGGCAATCAGCCCCAGCATTTT. Translated: CASSAGQAGNQPQHF.

As DNA, the CDR3 is TGTGCCAGCTCACCACCGGGACAGGGGGCATTGCTCACCTTC. This translates into CASSPPGQGALLTF. The V call is TRBV18, the J call TRBJ1-2, with 12 bases lining up with TRBD1. J was trimmed by 13 bases and V by 0 bases; bases with no gene match: 6. CDR1 and CDR2 from the germline V gene are KGHSH and LQKENI. The CDR3 totals 14 residues.

The V and J genes are TRBV6-6 and TRBJ1-3; TRBD1 matches 8 bases. CDR3 length: 15 residues. The V gene's germline CDR1 is MNHNY and CDR2 SVGAGI (reference sequence). V was clipped by 4 bases and J by 3 bases; unmatched bases: 5. In DNA form, the CDR3 reads TGTGCCAGCAGTTTCGGACAGGGAGTTGGAAACACCATATATTTT. This codes for CASSFGQGVGNTIYF.

About this clone: The same CDR3 is also encoded by other DNA sequences in this sample. The chain couples TRBV5-1 to TRBJ1-2, with 7 positions matching TRBD1. Per germline, CDR1 SGHRS and CDR2 YFSETQ. The ends lost 4 bases at V and 2 bases at J; junction bases unmatched: 2. The length of the CDR3 is 13 residues. The CDR3 nucleotides are TGCGCCAGCAGCCTGGGACAGAACTATGGCTACACCTTC. Its translation is CASSLGQNYGYTF.

This chain connects TRBV19 to TRBJ2-7, with 8 bases fitting TRBD1. Germline V gene data show CDR1 as LNHDA and CDR2 as SQIVND (reference sequence). The CDR3 loop spans 14 amino acids. V lost 6 bases to trimming and J lost 5 bases; unmatched junction nucleotides: 9. The CDR3 spells CASRKQGGQDEQYF. As DNA, the CDR3 is TGTGCCAGTAGGAAACAGGGGGGTCAAGACGAGCAGTACTTC.

This chain uses TRBV7-9 with TRBJ2-3; 14 positions match TRBD2. Germline CDR1 is SEHNR and CDR2 is FQNEAQ (reference sequence). The V gene end was trimmed by 6 bases and the J gene end by 2 bases; junction bases not matched to a gene: 7. This CDR3 contains 17 residues. The CDR3 is CASRFGTSGRNTDTQYF. The CDR3 DNA reads TGTGCCAGCAGGTTTGGGACTAGCGGGAGAAACACAGATACGCAGTATTTT.

The chain links TRBV7-9 to TRBJ1-4, with 7 bases matching TRBD1. V shed 1 base and J 7 bases; nucleotides not matched to a gene: 9. The CDR3 is 16 amino acids. Per the germline V gene, CDR1 is SEHNR and CDR2 is FQNEAQ (reference sequence). The CDR3 here is CASSLGQGGASEKLFF. DNA of the CDR3: TGTGCCAGCAGCTTAGGTCAAGGGGGCGCAAGTGAAAAACTGTTTTTT.

V usage is TRBV7-9 and J usage is TRBJ2-2; 10 bases map to TRBD1. This CDR3 spans 15 amino acids. Germline-derived CDR1 and CDR2 are SEHNR and FQNEAQ (reference sequence). V trimming: 1 base; J trimming: 9 bases; junction bases outside the gene matches: 5. The chain's CDR3 is CASSLGGQGDRELFF. In DNA, the CDR3 is TGTGCCAGCAGCTTAGGAGGACAGGGGGACCGGGAGCTGTTTTTT. The whole variable domain, remainder taken from reference TRBV7-9 and TRBJ2-2, is DTGVSQNPRHKITKRGQNVTFRCDPISEHNRLYWYRQTLGQGPEFLTYFQNEAQLEKSRLLSDRFSAERPKGSFSTLEIQRTEQGDSAMYLCASSLGGQGDRELFFGEGSRLTVL.